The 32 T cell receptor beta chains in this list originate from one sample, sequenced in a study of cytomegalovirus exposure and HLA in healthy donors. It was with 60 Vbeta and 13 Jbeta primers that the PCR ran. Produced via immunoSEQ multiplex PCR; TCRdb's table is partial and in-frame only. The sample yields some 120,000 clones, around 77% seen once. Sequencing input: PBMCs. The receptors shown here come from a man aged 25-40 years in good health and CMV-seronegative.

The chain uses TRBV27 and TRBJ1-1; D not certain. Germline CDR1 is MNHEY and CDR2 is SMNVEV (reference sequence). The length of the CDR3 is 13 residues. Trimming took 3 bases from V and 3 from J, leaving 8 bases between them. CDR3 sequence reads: CASSLLGHTEAFF. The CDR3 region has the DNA TGTGCCAGCAGTTTGCTGGGCCACACTGAAGCTTTCTTT.

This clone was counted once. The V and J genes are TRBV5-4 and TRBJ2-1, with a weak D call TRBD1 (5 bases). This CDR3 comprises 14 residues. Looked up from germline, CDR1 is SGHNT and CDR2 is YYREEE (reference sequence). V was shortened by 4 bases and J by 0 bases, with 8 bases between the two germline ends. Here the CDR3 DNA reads TGTGCCAGCAGCCCAGGGATCTCCTACAATGAGCAGTTCTTC. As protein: CASSPGISYNEQFF.

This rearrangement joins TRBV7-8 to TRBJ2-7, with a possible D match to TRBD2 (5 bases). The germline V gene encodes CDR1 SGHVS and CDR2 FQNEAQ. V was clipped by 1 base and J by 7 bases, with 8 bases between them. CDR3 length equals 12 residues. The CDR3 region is CASSLGGGEQYF. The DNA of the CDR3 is TGTGCCAGCAGCTTAGGCGGAGGTGAGCAGTACTTC.

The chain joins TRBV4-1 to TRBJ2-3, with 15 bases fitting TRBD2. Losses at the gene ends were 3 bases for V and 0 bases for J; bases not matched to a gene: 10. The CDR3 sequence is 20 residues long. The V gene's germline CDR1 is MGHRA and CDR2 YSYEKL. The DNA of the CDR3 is TGCGCCAGCAGCCATTCTTCGGGACTAGCGGGGGGATCTAGCACAGATACGCAGTATTTT. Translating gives CASSHSSGLAGGSSTDTQYF.

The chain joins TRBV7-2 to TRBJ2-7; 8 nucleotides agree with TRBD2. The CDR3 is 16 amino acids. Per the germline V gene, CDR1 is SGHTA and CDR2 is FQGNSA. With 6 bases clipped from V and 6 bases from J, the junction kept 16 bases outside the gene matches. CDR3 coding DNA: TGTGCCAGCAGAGTTAGGCGGGGGGCTTGGATCTCCGAGCAGTACTTC. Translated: CASRVRRGAWISEQYF.

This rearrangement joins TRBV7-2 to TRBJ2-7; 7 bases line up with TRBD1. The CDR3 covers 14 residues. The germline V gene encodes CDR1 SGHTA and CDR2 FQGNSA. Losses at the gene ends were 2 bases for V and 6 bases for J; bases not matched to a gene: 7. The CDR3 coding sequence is TGTGCCAGCAGCTTACGACAGGGAGCGGTCGAGCAGTACTTC. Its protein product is CASSLRQGAVEQYF.

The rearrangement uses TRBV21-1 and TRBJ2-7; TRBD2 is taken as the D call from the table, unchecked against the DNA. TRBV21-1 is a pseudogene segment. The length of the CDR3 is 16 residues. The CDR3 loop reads CASSPRERAALREQYF. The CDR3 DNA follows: TGTGCCAGCAGCCCCAGGGAGCGGGCAGCCCTTCGGGAGCAGTACTTC.

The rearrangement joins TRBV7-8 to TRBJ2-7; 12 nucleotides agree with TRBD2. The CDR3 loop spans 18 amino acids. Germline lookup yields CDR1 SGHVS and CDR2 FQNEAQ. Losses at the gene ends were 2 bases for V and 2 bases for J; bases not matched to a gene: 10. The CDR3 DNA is TGTGCCAGCAGCTTAAGCGCGACTAGCGGGAGTTCTACCTACGAGCAGTACTTC. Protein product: CASSLSATSGSSTYEQYF. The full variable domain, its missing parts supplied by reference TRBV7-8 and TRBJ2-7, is GAGVSQSPRYKVAKRGQDVALRCDPISGHVSLFWYQQALGQGPEFLTYFQNEAQLDKSGLPSDRFFAERPEGSVSTLKIQRTQQEDSAVYLCASSLSATSGSSTYEQYFGPGTRLTVT.

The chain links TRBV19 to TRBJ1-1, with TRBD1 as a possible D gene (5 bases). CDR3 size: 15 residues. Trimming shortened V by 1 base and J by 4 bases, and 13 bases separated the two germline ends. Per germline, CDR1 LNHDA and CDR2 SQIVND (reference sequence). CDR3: CASSIGEGASTEAFF. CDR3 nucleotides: TGTGCCAGTAGTATAGGAGAAGGGGCGTCCACTGAAGCTTTCTTT.

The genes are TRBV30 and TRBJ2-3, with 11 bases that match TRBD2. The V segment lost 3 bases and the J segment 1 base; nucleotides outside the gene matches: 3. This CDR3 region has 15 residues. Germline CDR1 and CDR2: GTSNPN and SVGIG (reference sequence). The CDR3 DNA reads TGTGCCTGGAGCCAACTAGCGGGAGGCACAGATACGCAGTATTTT. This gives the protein CAWSQLAGGTDTQYF.

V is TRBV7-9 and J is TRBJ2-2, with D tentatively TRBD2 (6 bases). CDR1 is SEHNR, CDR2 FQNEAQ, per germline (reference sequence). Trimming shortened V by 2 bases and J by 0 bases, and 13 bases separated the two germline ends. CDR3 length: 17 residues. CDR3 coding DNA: TGTGCCAGCAGCTTAAGGTCTTCGGGGGCGAACACCGGGGAGCTGTTTTTT. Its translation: CASSLRSSGANTGELFF. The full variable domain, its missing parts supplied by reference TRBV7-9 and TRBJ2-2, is DTGVSQNPRHKITKRGQNVTFRCDPISEHNRLYWYRQTLGQGPEFLTYFQNEAQLEKSRLLSDRFSAERPKGSFSTLEIQRTEQGDSAMYLCASSLRSSGANTGELFFGEGSRLTVL.

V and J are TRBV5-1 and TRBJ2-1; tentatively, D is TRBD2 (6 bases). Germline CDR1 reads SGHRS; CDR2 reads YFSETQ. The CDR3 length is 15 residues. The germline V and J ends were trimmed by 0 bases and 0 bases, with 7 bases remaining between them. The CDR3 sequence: CASSLASASYNEQFF. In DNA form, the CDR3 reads TGCGCCAGCAGCTTGGCTAGCGCCTCCTACAATGAGCAGTTCTTC. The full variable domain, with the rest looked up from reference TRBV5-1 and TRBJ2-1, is KAGVTQTPRYLIKTRGQQVTLSCSPISGHRSVSWYQQTPGQGLQFLFEYFSETQRNKGNFPGRFSGRQFSNSRSEMNVSTLELGDSALYLCASSLASASYNEQFFGPGTRLTVL.

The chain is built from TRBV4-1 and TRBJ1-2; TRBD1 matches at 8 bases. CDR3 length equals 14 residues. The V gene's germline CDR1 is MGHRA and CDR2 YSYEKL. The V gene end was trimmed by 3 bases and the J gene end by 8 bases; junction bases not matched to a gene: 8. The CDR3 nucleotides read TGCGCCAGCAGCCAGGAGGACAGGGAAAGAGGCTACACCTTC. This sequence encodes CASSQEDRERGYTF.

The CDR3, as DNA: TGTGCCAGCAGTCCCAGGGGAACTGAAGCTTTCTTT. This gives the protein CASSPRGTEAFF. This chain connects TRBV2 to TRBJ1-1; a possible D gene is TRBD1 (6 bases). CDR1 and CDR2 (germline): SNHLY, FYNNEI. This CDR3 contains 12 residues. V was shortened by 5 bases and J by 5 bases, with 9 bases between the two germline ends.

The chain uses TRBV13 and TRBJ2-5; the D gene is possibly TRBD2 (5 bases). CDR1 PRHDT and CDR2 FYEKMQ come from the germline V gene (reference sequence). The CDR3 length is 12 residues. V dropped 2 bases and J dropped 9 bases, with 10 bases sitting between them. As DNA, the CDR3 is TGTGCCAGCAGCTTAATGTCGAGGGCCCAGTACTTC. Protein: CASSLMSRAQYF. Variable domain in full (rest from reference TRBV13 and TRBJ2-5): AAGVIQSPRHLIKEKRETATLKCYPIPRHDTVYWYQQGPGQDPQFLISFYEKMQSDKGSIPDRFSAQQFSDYHSELNMSSLELGDSALYFCASSLMSRAQYFGPGTRLLVL.

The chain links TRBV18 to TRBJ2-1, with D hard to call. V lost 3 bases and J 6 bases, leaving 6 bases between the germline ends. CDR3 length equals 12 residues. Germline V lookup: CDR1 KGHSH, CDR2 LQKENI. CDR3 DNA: TGTGCCAGCTCACCCCCCGGCAATGAGCAGTTCTTC. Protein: CASSPPGNEQFF.

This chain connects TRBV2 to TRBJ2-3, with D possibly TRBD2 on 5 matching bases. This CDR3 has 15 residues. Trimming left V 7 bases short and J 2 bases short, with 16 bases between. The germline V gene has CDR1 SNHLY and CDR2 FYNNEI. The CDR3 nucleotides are TGTGCCAGCACGCTGGAGGAGAAAAACACAGATACGCAGTATTTT. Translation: CASTLEEKNTDTQYF.

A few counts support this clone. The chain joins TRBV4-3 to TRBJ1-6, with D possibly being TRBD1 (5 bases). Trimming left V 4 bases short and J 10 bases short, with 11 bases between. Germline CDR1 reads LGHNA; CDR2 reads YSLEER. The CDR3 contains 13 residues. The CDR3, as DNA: TGCGCCAGCAGCCCCCGCGGACACTCACCCCTCCACTTT. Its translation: CASSPRGHSPLHF.

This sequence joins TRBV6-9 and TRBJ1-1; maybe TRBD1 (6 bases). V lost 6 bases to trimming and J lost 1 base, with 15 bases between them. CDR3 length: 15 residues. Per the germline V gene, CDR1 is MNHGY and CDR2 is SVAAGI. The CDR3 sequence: CASRQQQGKNTEAFF. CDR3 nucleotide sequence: TGTGCCAGCAGACAACAACAGGGTAAGAACACTGAAGCTTTCTTT.

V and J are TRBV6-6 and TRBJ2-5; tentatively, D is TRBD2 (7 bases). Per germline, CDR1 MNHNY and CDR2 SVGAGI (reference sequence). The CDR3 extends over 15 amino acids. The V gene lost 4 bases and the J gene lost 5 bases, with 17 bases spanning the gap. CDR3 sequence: CASSLPRGGQETQYF. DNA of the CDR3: TGTGCCAGCAGTTTACCAAGGGGGGGGCAGGAGACCCAGTACTTC.

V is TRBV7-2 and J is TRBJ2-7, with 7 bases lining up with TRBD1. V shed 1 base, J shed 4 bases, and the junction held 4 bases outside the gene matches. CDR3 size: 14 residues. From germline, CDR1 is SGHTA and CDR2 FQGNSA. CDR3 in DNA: TGTGCCAGCAGCTTAGAGTCAGGGGGTTACGAGCAGTACTTC. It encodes CASSLESGGYEQYF. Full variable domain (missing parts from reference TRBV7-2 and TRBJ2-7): GAGVSQSPSNKVTEKGKDVELRCDPISGHTALYWYRQSLGQGLEFLIYFQGNSAPDKSGLPSDRFSAERTGGSVSTLTIQRTQQEDSAVYLCASSLESGGYEQYFGPGTRLTVT.

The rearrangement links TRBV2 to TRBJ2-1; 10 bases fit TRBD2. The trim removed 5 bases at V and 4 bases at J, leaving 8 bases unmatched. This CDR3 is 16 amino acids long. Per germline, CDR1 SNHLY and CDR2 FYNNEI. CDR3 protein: CASSSLAGDLYNEQFF. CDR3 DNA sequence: TGTGCCAGCAGTTCTCTAGCGGGAGATCTTTACAATGAGCAGTTCTTC.

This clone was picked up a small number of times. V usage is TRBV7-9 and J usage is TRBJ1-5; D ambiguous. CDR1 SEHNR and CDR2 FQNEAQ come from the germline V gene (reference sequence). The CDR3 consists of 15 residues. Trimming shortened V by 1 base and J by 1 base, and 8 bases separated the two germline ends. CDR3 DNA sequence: TGTGCCAGCAGCTTAGGGGAGTCGAGCAATCAGCCCCAGCATTTT. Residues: CASSLGESSNQPQHF.

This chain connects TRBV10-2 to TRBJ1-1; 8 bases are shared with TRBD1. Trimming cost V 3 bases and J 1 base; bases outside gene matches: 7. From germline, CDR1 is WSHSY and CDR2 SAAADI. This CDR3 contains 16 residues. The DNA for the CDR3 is TGCGCCAGCAGTGATTCAGCAGGGGGCAGGAACACTGAAGCTTTCTTT. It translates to CASSDSAGGRNTEAFF.

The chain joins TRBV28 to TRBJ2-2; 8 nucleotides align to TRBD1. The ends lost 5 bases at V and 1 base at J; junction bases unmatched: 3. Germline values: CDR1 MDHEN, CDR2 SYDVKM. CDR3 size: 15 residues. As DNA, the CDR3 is TGTGCCAGCAGTCAGGACAGGGTGAACACCGGGGAGCTGTTTTTT. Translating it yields CASSQDRVNTGELFF.

CDR3 nucleotides: TGTGCCAGCAGTGAGACAGGGGGCGGTTTTAGTTCACCCCTCCACTTT. It codes for CASSETGGGFSSPLHF. V usage is TRBV6-1 and J usage is TRBJ1-6, with 10 bases fitting TRBD1. The germline CDR1 and CDR2 sequences are MNHNS and SASEGT. CDR3 length: 16 amino acids. The J segment lost 9 bases and the V segment lost 3 bases, leaving 8 bases of the junction unmatched.

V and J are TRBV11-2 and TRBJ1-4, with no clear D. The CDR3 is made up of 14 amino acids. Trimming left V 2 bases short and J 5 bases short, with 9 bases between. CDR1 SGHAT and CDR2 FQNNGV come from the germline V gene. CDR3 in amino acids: CASSLTFWNEKLFF. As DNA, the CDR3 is TGTGCCAGCAGCTTAACTTTCTGGAATGAAAAACTGTTTTTT. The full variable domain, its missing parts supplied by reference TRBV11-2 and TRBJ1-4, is EAGVAQSPRYKIIEKRQSVAFWCNPISGHATLYWYQQILGQGPKLLIQFQNNGVVDDSQLPKDRFSAERLKGVDSTLKIQPAKLEDSAVYLCASSLTFWNEKLFFGSGTQLSVL.

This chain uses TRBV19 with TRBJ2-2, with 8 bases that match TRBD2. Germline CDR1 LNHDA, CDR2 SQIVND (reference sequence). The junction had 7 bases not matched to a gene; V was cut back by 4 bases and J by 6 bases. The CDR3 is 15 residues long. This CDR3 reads CASSRAGDKPGELFF. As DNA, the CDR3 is TGTGCCAGTAGTAGAGCGGGAGATAAGCCCGGGGAGCTGTTTTTT.

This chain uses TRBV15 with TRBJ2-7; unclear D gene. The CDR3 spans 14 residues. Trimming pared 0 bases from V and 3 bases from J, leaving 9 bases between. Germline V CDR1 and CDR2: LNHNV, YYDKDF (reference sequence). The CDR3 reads CATSRDLGGYEQYF. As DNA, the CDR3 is TGTGCCACCAGCAGAGATCTAGGCGGCTACGAGCAGTACTTC.

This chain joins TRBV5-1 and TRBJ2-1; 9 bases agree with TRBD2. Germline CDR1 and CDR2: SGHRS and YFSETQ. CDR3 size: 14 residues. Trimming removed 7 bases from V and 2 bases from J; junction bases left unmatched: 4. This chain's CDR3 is CASGRGGTYNEQFF. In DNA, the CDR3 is TGCGCCAGCGGGCGGGGGGGAACCTACAATGAGCAGTTCTTC.

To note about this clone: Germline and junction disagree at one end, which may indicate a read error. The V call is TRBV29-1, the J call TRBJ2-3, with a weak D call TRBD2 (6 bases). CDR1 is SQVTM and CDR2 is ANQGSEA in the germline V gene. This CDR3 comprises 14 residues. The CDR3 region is CSVEGSGVTDTQYF. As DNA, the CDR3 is TGCAGCGTCGAAGGTAGCGGAGTCACAGATACGCAGTATTTT.

The CDR3 nucleotides read TGTGCCAGCAGTGAATGGAGTAGCGGGAGGAGCACAGATACGCAGTATTTT. It translates to CASSEWSSGRSTDTQYF. The chain is built from TRBV25-1 and TRBJ2-3, with 10 bases fitting TRBD2. Per germline, CDR1 MGHDK and CDR2 SYGVNS. With 1 base clipped from V and 0 bases from J, the junction kept 4 bases outside the gene matches. CDR3 length: 17 amino acids.